This record concerns one T cell receptor (beta chain) sequence. Its recognized antigen is unknown. No clone much larger than this one lies a single base away; base qualities are absent. In total, 630 or so healthy bone marrow donors made up the cohort. At the time of sampling, every cohort member was nominally healthy, though immune exposures that went unrecorded were likely present. The donor tested CMV seropositive and was one of the 289 seropositive cohort members. Every donor gave a peripheral blood sample, and the peripheral blood mononuclear cells from that sample were used for TCR beta sequencing. Genomic DNA was extracted from the blood cell samples with the Qiagen DNeasy Blood Extraction Kit. The data are from a study of cytomegalovirus exposure and HLA in healthy donors (dated by TCRdb to between 2016 and 2019). Regarding the complete study: According to an earlier analysis of 587 of the donors, about 179 million T cells yielded 95 million to 140 million unique TCR beta sequences and approximately 300 Gb of sequence data. An early release covering about 600 HLA-typed donors comprised about 290 gigabases of sequencing data and some 79 million unique TCR sequences. The genetic ancestry cluster associated with self-reported Caucasian donors included over 65% of the approximately 410 genotyped donors. The aim of the study was to test whether cataloging public T cell receptors could identify signatures of past pathogen exposure. The study used immunosequencing to profile the T cell repertoires of approximately 650 subjects and linked those repertoires to cytomegalovirus serostatus. In addition to the first cohort of 666 subjects, a separate validation cohort of approximately 130 different subjects was used. High-throughput TCR immunosequencing, statistical association of individual TCRs with disease status, and machine learning were combined to predict cytomegalovirus infection status. A later analysis re-examined previously published TCR beta repertoires from roughly 720 donors and added high-resolution HLA genotyping to investigate patterns of TCR occurrence. The later analysis used no new phenotypic data to find candidate immune exposures, relying instead on TCR beta sequences and their occurrence across donors. An earlier analysis of around 580 of the donors used high-throughput TCR beta sequencing to judge whether each TCR beta V gene segment behaved as functional or pseudogenic. Donor age, sex, ethnicity and CMV serostatus were compiled together with the repertoire data. In a later genetic analysis, genome-wide SNP genotypes for about 55% of the roughly 700 donors were used, and that subset was treated as a discovery cohort. All discovery cohort repertoires had been generated on a single sequencing platform. HLA typing covered class I and class II loci at four-digit resolution. Typing coverage differed by locus: A, B, C, DRB1 and DQB1 were typed in about 620-640 donors, DQA1 in about 500, DPA1 in 600 to 610, and DPB1 in around 440. Roughly five DR-DQ haplotypes were handled as single units for association and clustering, since linkage in the cohort was strong. On average, roughly 200,000 unique TCR beta nucleotide sequences were sequenced per donor among fewer than 500 genotyped donors of the cohort, with roughly 18% of those sequences being non-productive. The study at large found these results: A further reported finding was that TCR beta sequences accurately predicted the HLA-A and HLA-B alleles for most subjects in the first cohort. Broadly in line with IMGT annotations, most TCR beta V segments showed up in productive rearrangements about 90% or about 30% of the time in an earlier analysis of about 500 of the donors. At a false discovery rate of 0.05, a later analysis linked approximately 18,000 TCR beta sequences to specific HLA alleles. A later genetic analysis reported fewer N-insertions in productive TCRs among donors in an Asian-associated ancestry cluster than the roughly 650-donor mean. A cluster of highly shared sequence variants was judged likely to represent a technical artifact of the sequencing pipeline. The only immune exposure information available for the cohort was CMV serostatus. HLA typing was unavailable for some donors at each locus, so association tests used only the typed subset. In a later analysis, HLA-associated TCR beta chains showed more clonal expansion and lower generation probabilities than non-associated chains that were equally common. Approximately 16 rarely observed V segments, including chromosome 9 orphons, were excluded from the earlier analysis of several hundred of the donors because counts were too low. Roughly uniform sequencing depth across donors was assumed in presence/absence analyses, although this assumption may not hold. Only TCR beta chains were sequenced in this cohort, and the absence of alpha or paired-chain data limited detectable features. The study gave a list of 150 to 200 TCR beta chains associated with cytomegalovirus. A later analysis reported that several top co-occurrence clusters appeared linked to parvovirus B19, influenza, CMV and Epstein-Barr virus. In vitro tests confirmed that a few of the cytomegalovirus-associated TCR beta chains recognize cytomegalovirus antigens. The authors suggested that the approach could potentially be generalized to other disease states and immunological phenotypes. Correlated functional status among segregating V segments might reflect linkage disequilibrium, but an unknown experimental factor could not be ruled out. Most CMV-associated TCR beta chains appeared to be HLA-restricted in a later analysis, and the HLA associations seemed to be driven largely by CMV exposure. The 87-base-pair reads could not distinguish some IMGT-functional V segments, including TRBV6-2 and TRBV6-3, so those segments were excluded. When HLA alleles, especially DR and DQ, strongly co-occurred, attributing TCR associations to individual alleles was difficult. Most TCR sequences were observed very rarely across donors, whereas some public TCRs were present in many individuals. The classifier was reported to diagnose cytomegalovirus status with high specificity and sensitivity in both the original cohort and the validation cohort. In a later analysis, the rate of TCR association differed among HLA loci, with DRB1 alleles having the most associated TCRs and HLA-C alleles having the fewest. An association between a missense DCLRE1C variant and V-gene and J-gene trimming of TCR beta chains was found in a later genetic analysis and replicated in an independent cohort.

Germline trimming amounts to 1 base on V and 0 bases on J, with 11 as the count of junction bases outside the gene matches. For CDR1 and CDR2, the germline V gene lists KGHSH and LQKENI. Counted from cysteine to phenylalanine, this CDR3 has 19 amino acids. Just CDR3 DNA is preserved here, 57 bases in frame from base 1. The library was generated by the immunoSEQ multiplex PCR assay. A mixture of 60 forward primers for TCR Vbeta segments and 13 reverse primers for TCR Jbeta segments was used in the multiplex PCR. The CDR3 region of rearranged TCR beta genes was amplified from genomic DNA with a multiplex PCR assay. The amplified TCR beta libraries were sequenced on the Illumina HiSeq System as 87-base-pair reads. The study's processing was this. In a later analysis, around 80 million unique TCR beta chains were counted across the 500 to 850 repertoires, and about 10 million of these chains were shared by at least two donors. To remove PCR and sequencing errors, raw reads were error-corrected and collapsed into unique sequences using a nearest-neighbor algorithm that merged closely related sequences. CDR3 sequences were aligned to IMGT reference sequences to assign V, D and J gene segments. For a sequence to be retained, a match of at least six nucleotides was required to both a V gene segment and a J gene segment. A rearrangement was called productive if the CDR3 had no stop codons and remained in frame with V and J, and every other rearrangement was called non-productive. CDR3 was defined by IMGT convention, running from the second conserved V-encoded cysteine to the conserved J-encoded phenylalanine. The earlier analysis of a few hundred of the donors excluded sequences that lacked an unambiguous match to a single V gene segment. In an earlier analysis of approximately 590 of the donors, V segments were called functional above 56.7% productive rearrangements and were called segregating when the between-donor standard deviation exceeded 5%. A statistical classification framework was developed to diagnose cytomegalovirus status using the catalog of TCR beta chain sequences. In a later analysis, TCR nucleotide sequences were compared against IMGT/GENE-DB human TR gene sequences so that V and J genes could be assigned. The TCRdist pipeline was used in a later analysis to assign CDR3 sequences and most-parsimonious VDJ recombination scenarios. A later analysis defined each TCR beta chain by its CDR3 amino acid sequence plus V-gene family, and excluded reads lacking a unique V-gene family. A later analysis removed 600 or so highly shared, low-generation-probability nucleotide sequences to deal with suspected cross-contamination and a sequencing artifact. A later analysis calculated a clonal expansion index for each public chain from normalized within-repertoire ranks of inferred template counts. A later analysis computed generation probabilities with a VDJ recombination model fitted to out-of-frame rearrangements, and checked the results against IGoR. Hypergeometric tests were used in a later analysis to score TCR-TCR, TCR-HLA and TCR-CMV co-occurrence, with a repertoire-size bias correction applied to the TCR pairs. False discovery rates were estimated in a later analysis by permuting HLA or CMV assignments 20 times. In a later analysis, co-occurring TCRs were grouped using DBSCAN, with TCRdist sequence similarity added in when clustering inside HLA-allele-positive subsets. Co-occurrence clustering excluded repertoires with fewer than 30,000 or more than 120,000 public chains, plus five with anomalous nucleotide sharing. The table was pulled from immuneACCESS by TCRdb, which kept in-frame rearrangements only. Such tables lose some clones; where checked, under half of the loss comes from unresolved V genes, and the rest has no known cause. D and trimming were read from the DNA, whereas the V and J calls and clone size are those reported in that table. The sample records 90,000 to 150,000 clones, roughly 80% of which are singletons. Together, the top ten hold around 5.2% of the sample.

This TCR came from a man between 45 and 60 years old in good health and CMV-seropositive. Here the chain combines TRBV18 and TRBJ1-4; TRBD1 fits 7 bases in the junction. Sequenced input: PBMCs. In nucleotide form, the sequence is TGTGCCAGCTCACCACAAATAGAGAACAGGGGAGCAACTAATGAAAAACTGTTTTTT. The translation is CASSPQIENRGATNEKLFF.